The 5 T cell receptor beta chains presented below share a single source sample, sequenced in a study of blood T cell repertoires in COVID-19. Only in-frame clones appear in the TCRdb table, and some are missing; sequencing was by immunoSEQ multiplex PCR. The sample consists of 15,000 or so clones, 80% to 90% of them appearing once. The sample comprised peripheral blood. These receptors were taken from a human donor in a cohort sampled during active COVID-19.

V and J are TRBV11-2 and TRBJ2-5; TRBD2 is a possible D gene (6 bases). V was clipped by 5 bases and J by 0 bases, with 16 bases between them. This CDR3 contains 16 residues. From germline, CDR1 is SGHAT and CDR2 FQNNGV. The CDR3 spells CASSPRRGSYQETQYF. The CDR3 nucleotides are TGTGCCAGCAGCCCTAGGAGGGGTAGCTACCAAGAGACCCAGTACTTC.

This clone was detected only once. This chain uses TRBV5-5 with TRBJ1-1; 8 bases are shared with TRBD1. Germline CDR1 reads SGHKS; CDR2 reads YYEKEE (reference sequence). CDR3 length equals 16 residues. The V and J ends lost 0 bases and 4 bases, in that order; junction bases with no gene match: 8. CDR3 sequence: CASSLDQGAGSTEAFF. For the CDR3, the DNA is TGTGCCAGCAGCTTGGATCAGGGGGCGGGTTCCACTGAAGCTTTCTTT.

The chain recombines TRBV4-1 with TRBJ2-7; 8 nucleotides agree with TRBD1. J was trimmed by 3 bases and V by 4 bases; bases with no gene match: 11. CDR3 size: 16 residues. CDR1 MGHRA and CDR2 YSYEKL come from the germline V gene. CDR3 sequence (DNA): TGCGCCAGCAGCCCTGGGGGTGGCAGGGGGCTCTACGAGCAGTACTTC. It codes for CASSPGGGRGLYEQYF.

This sequence joins TRBV2 and TRBJ2-3; TRBD2 agrees at 9 bases. Germline CDR1 SNHLY, CDR2 FYNNEI. V shed 7 bases, J shed 5 bases, and the junction held 10 bases outside the gene matches. The CDR3 runs 15 residues. The CDR3 loop is CASNGLSGRIDTQYF. The CDR3 DNA sequence: TGTGCCAGCAACGGACTCAGCGGGAGGATAGATACGCAGTATTTT.

The V gene is TRBV6-2 or TRBV6-3, the J gene TRBJ2-7, with 10 positions matching TRBD2. J lost 7 bases, V lost 6 bases, and 9 bases had no gene match. The CDR3 covers 14 residues. CDR1 is MNHEY, CDR2 SVGEGT, per germline. In nucleotides, the CDR3 is TGTGCCAGCAGCTCCAGCGGGGGGGCCTTTGAGCAGTACTTC. Its translation is CASSSSGGAFEQYF.